A selection of T cell receptor beta chains follows, all from one sample in a study of vaccination effects on CD4 cells after COVID-19. Their target antigens are unknown. Sequenced by immunoSEQ multiplex PCR; TCRdb stores in-frame clones only, minus some. The sample contains 50,000 to 65,000 clones, 80% of which appear only once. Sequencing used CD4+ T cells from PBMCs cultured with HCoV-229E spike peptides, obtained before COVID-19 vaccination. The source is a human donor who received a COVID-19 vaccine. Both conserved end residues are part of each CDR3. D genes are given only for firm matches. Clone size appears in some rows only: once, few, many, or a class for an expanded clone.

abundance	v_gene	j_gene	d_gene	CDR3aa	CDR3nt
NA	TRBV6-5	TRBJ2-5	NA	CASSYSGVVETQYF	TGTGCCAGCAGTTATTCGGGGGTCGTAGAGACCCAGTACTTC
few	TRBV10-3	TRBJ1-2	TRBD1	CAISETGGNIQGYTF	TGTGCCATCAGTGAGACAGGGGGCAACATCCAAGGCTACACCTTC
NA	TRBV3-1/TRBV3-2	TRBJ2-1	TRBD2	CASSQDYRTSGGVEQFF	TGTGCCAGCAGCCAAGATTACCGGACTAGCGGGGGGGTCGAGCAGTTCTTC
few	TRBV6-5	TRBJ1-1	TRBD1	CASSYQNQGGSTEAFF	TGTGCCAGCAGTTACCAAAATCAGGGGGGAAGCACTGAAGCTTTCTTT
NA	TRBV28	TRBJ2-2	NA	CASMGSANTGELFF	TGTGCCAGCATGGGAAGTGCGAACACCGGGGAGCTGTTTTTT
NA	TRBV2	TRBJ2-6	NA	CASSAIPGANVLTF	TGTGCCAGCAGTGCAATCCCTGGGGCCAACGTCCTGACTTTC
NA	TRBV4-1	TRBJ1-5	NA	CASSQDIGYSNQPQHF	TGCGCCAGCAGCCAAGATATAGGGTATAGCAATCAGCCCCAGCATTTT
NA	TRBV12-3/TRBV12-4	TRBJ1-2	TRBD1	CASSFRTGQGYTF	TGTGCCAGCAGTTTTAGGACAGGGCAAGGCTACACCTTC
NA	TRBV7-3	TRBJ2-5	TRBD2	CASSPRLAGDLETQYF	TGTGCCAGCAGCCCACGACTAGCGGGGGACCTTGAGACCCAGTACTTC
NA	TRBV7-2	TRBJ2-5	NA	CASSLSTAEETQYF	TGTGCCAGCAGCTTAAGTACAGCCGAAGAGACCCAGTACTTC
NA	TRBV7-2	TRBJ2-3	NA	CASSLATDTQYF	TGTGCCAGCAGCTTAGCTACAGATACGCAGTATTTT
NA	TRBV3-1/TRBV3-2	TRBJ2-2	NA	CASSHSGELFF	TGTGCCAGCAGCCATTCCGGGGAGCTGTTTTTT
NA	TRBV5-1	TRBJ1-2	NA	CASSLGGSDGYTF	TGCGCCAGCAGCCTAGGGGGGAGTGATGGCTACACCTTC
NA	TRBV29-1	TRBJ1-2	NA	CSVASEPFGYGYTF	TGCAGCGTTGCGTCAGAACCTTTCGGCTATGGCTACACCTTC
NA	TRBV11-2	TRBJ2-5	TRBD1	CASSLSSRGETQYF	TGTGCCAGCAGCTTATCGTCCAGGGGGGAGACCCAGTACTTC
few	TRBV5-1	TRBJ1-1	TRBD1	CASSFLRQGNTEAFF	TGCGCCAGCAGCTTTCTCCGACAGGGGAACACTGAAGCTTTCTTT
few	TRBV18	TRBJ1-5	NA	CASSQGQGIQPQHF	TGTGCCAGCTCACAAGGGCAGGGTATTCAGCCCCAGCATTTT
NA	TRBV19	TRBJ1-5	NA	CASHTKGLNQPQHF	TGTGCCAGTCATACTAAGGGACTCAATCAGCCCCAGCATTTT
NA	TRBV5-1	TRBJ2-1	NA	CASSSMAGSYNEQFF	TGCGCCAGCAGCTCCATGGCGGGGTCCTACAATGAGCAGTTCTTC
NA	TRBV12-3/TRBV12-4	TRBJ1-3	NA	CASRRVSGNTIYF	TGTGCCAGCAGGCGAGTCTCTGGAAACACCATATATTTT
NA	TRBV5-1	TRBJ1-2	TRBD1	CASSAGGQGAGYTF	TGCGCCAGCAGCGCTGGGGGACAGGGGGCTGGCTACACCTTC
NA	TRBV6-5	TRBJ1-4	NA	CASRFDSNNEKLFF	TGTGCCAGCAGATTCGACAGTAACAATGAAAAACTGTTTTTT
NA	TRBV4-1	TRBJ1-3	NA	CASSQDGAGLSGNTIYF	TGCGCCAGCAGCCAAGATGGGGCAGGGCTTTCTGGAAACACCATATATTTT
once	TRBV5-4	TRBJ2-1	TRBD2	CASSLISGGAYNEQFF	TGTGCCAGCAGCTTGATTAGCGGGGGCGCCTACAATGAGCAGTTCTTC
NA	TRBV7-9	TRBJ1-1	TRBD1	CASSHTGQQRF	TGTGCCAGCAGTCATACGGGACAGCAACGTTTT
NA	TRBV7-2	TRBJ1-2	NA	CASSGIYYGYTF	TGTGCCAGCAGTGGGATCTATTATGGCTACACCTTC
NA	TRBV5-4	TRBJ2-1	TRBD2	CASRRAGSGDNEQFF	TGTGCCAGCAGACGGGCCGGCAGCGGGGACAATGAGCAGTTCTTC
NA	TRBV5-5	TRBJ1-1	TRBD1	CASSRTTGVGTEAFF	TGTGCCAGCAGCCGAACTACAGGGGTTGGAACTGAAGCTTTCTTT
NA	TRBV9	TRBJ1-4	NA	CASSGTGPGFEKLFF	TGTGCCAGCAGCGGGACGGGGCCAGGGTTTGAAAAACTGTTTTTT
NA	TRBV7-8	TRBJ2-6	TRBD1	CASSLLDRDSGANVLTF	TGTGCCAGCAGCTTACTCGACAGGGACTCTGGGGCCAACGTCCTGACTTTC
few	TRBV4-1	TRBJ1-2	NA	CASTETWRRYGYTF	TGCGCCAGCACCGAGACCTGGCGGCGCTATGGCTACACCTTC
NA	TRBV27	TRBJ2-3	NA	CASSLSQGGRTDTQYF	TGTGCCAGCAGTTTATCACAGGGAGGGAGAACAGATACGCAGTATTTT
NA	TRBV7-2	TRBJ2-3	NA	CASSLVGALDTQYF	TGTGCCAGCAGCTTAGTGGGGGCGCTGGATACGCAGTATTTT
NA	TRBV24-1	TRBJ1-3	NA	CATSSGSSGNTIYF	TGTGCCACCAGTTCAGGGAGCTCTGGAAACACCATATATTTT
NA	TRBV7-3	TRBJ2-2	NA	CASSPYRANTGELFF	TGTGCCAGCAGCCCTTATCGGGCGAACACCGGGGAGCTGTTTTTT
NA	TRBV2	TRBJ2-2	TRBD2	CASSGLAGGPMNTGELFF	TGTGCCAGCAGTGGGCTAGCGGGGGGGCCGATGAACACCGGGGAGCTGTTTTTT
NA	TRBV24-1	TRBJ1-2	NA	CATSDPVHYGYTF	TGTGCCACCAGTGACCCTGTCCACTATGGCTACACCTTC
NA	TRBV4-1	TRBJ1-5	NA	CASSPGDSNQPQHF	TGCGCCAGCAGCCCGGGTGATAGCAATCAGCCCCAGCATTTT
NA	TRBV19	TRBJ1-2	NA	CASTPGGTNYGYTF	TGTGCCAGTACCCCCGGGGGAACTAACTATGGCTACACCTTC
NA	TRBV11-2	TRBJ1-6	NA	CASSLSFSVDSPLHF	TGTGCCAGCAGCTTAAGTTTCTCCGTGGATTCACCCCTCCACTTT
NA	TRBV11-2	TRBJ2-5	TRBD1	CASSPARQGRETQYF	TGTGCCAGCAGCCCGGCTCGACAGGGGCGAGAGACCCAGTACTTC